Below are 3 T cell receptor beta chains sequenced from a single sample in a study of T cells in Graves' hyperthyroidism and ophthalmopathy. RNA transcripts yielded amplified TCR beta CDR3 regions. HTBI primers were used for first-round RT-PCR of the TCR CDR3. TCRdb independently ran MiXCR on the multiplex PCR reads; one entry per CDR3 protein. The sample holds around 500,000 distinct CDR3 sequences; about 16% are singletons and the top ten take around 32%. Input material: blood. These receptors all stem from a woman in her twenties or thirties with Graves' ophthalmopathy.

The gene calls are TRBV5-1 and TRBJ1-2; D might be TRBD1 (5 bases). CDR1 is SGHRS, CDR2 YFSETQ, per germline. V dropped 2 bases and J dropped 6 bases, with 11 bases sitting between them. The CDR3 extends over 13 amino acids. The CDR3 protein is CASSLYGDHGYTF. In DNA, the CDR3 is TGCGCCAGCAGCTTATACGGGGACCATGGCTACACCTTC.

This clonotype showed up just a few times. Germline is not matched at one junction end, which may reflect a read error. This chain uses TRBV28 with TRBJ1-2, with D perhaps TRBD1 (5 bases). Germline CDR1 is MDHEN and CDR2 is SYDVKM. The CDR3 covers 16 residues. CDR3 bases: TGTGCCAGCGGTTTGGCCACAGGAGGGATTAACTATGGCTACACCTTC. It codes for CASGLATGGINYGYTF.

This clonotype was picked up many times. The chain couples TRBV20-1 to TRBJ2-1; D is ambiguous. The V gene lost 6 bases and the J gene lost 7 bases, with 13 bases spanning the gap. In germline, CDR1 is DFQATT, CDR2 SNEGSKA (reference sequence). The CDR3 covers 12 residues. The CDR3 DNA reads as TGCAGTGCCAGATATCGGCCGAATGAGCAGTTCTTC. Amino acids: CSARYRPNEQFF.